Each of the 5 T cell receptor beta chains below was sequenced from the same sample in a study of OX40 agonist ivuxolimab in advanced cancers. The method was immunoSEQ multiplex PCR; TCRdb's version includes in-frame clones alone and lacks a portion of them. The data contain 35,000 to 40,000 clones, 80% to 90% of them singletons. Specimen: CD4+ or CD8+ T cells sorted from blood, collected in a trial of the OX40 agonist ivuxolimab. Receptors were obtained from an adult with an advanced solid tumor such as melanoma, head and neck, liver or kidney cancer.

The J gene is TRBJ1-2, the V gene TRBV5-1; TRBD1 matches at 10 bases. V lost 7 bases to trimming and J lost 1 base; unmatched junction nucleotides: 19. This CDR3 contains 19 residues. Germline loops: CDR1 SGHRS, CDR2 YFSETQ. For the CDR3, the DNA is TGCGCCAGCCAAGCGGGGGCCGTGGGACAGGGGATTTTTAACTATGGCTACACCTTC. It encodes CASQAGAVGQGIFNYGYTF. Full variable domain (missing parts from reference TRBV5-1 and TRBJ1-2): KAGVTQTPRYLIKTRGQQVTLSCSPISGHRSVSWYQQTPGQGLQFLFEYFSETQRNKGNFPGRFSGRQFSNSRSEMNVSTLELGDSALYLCASQAGAVGQGIFNYGYTFGSGTRLTVV.

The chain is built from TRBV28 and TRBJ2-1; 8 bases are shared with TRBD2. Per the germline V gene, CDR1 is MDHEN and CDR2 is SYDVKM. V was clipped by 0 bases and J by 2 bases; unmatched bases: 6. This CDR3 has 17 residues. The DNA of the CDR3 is TGTGCCAGCAGTTTATGGATGGCGGGGGGCGCCTACAATGAGCAGTTCTTC. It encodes CASSLWMAGGAYNEQFF. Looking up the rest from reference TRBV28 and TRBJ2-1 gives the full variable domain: DVKVTQSSRYLVKRTGEKVFLECVQDMDHENMFWYRQDPGLGLRLIYFSYDVKMKEKGDIPEGYSVSREKKERFSLILESASTNQTSMYLCASSLWMAGGAYNEQFFGPGTRLTVL.

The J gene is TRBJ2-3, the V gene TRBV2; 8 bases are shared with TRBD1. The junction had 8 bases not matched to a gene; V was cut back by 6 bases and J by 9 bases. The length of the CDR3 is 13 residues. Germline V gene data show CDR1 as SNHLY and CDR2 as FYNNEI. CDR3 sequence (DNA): TGTGCCAGCAGGACCATGGACAGGGACACGCAGTATTTT. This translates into CASRTMDRDTQYF.

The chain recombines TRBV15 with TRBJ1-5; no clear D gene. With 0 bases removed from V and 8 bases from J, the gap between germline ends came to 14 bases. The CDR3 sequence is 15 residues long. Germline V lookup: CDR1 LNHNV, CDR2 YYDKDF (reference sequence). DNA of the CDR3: TGTGCCACCAGCAGAGAATGGACGGCCCGGGAGCCCCAGCATTTT. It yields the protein CATSREWTAREPQHF.

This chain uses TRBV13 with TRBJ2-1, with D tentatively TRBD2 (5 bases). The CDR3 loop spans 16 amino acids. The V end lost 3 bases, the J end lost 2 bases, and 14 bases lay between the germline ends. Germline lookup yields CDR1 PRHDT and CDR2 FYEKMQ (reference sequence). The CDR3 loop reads CASSFVAGVTYNEQFF. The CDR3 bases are TGTGCCAGCAGCTTCGTAGCCGGGGTTACCTACAATGAGCAGTTCTTC.